The source of this T cell receptor (beta chain) is a study of T-cell reconstitution after alpha-beta-depleted transplantation in children. Many counts were recorded for this clonotype. Unique molecular identifiers were built into the TCRbeta library. One entry per CDR3 protein, called by TCRdb with MiXCR from the PCR reads. Among roughly 100,000 distinct CDR3 sequences, roughly 8.3% were seen once, and the ten largest hold 6.9%. Sequences were derived from PBMCs from the stem cell graft donor, sampled from the stem cell graft. The source is a human donor who donated a stem cell graft to a child with congenital amegakaryocytic thrombocytopenia.

The chain's CDR3 is CASSPSRGPNYGYTF. The CDR3 region has the DNA TGTGCCAGCTCACCATCGAGGGGGCCTAACTATGGCTACACCTTC. The chain uses TRBV18 and TRBJ1-2; TRBD1 matches 7 bases. The CDR3 totals 15 residues. V gave up 2 bases and J gave up 0 bases; unmatched junction bases: 3. CDR1 and CDR2 (germline): KGHSH, LQKENI. The complete variable domain, with remaining parts taken from reference TRBV18 and TRBJ1-2, reads NAGVMQNPRHLVRRRGQEARLRCSPMKGHSHVYWYRQLPEEGLKFMVYLQKENIIDESGMPKERFSAEFPKEGPSILRIQQVVRGDSAAYFCASSPSRGPNYGYTFGSGTRLTVV.